The TCR beta chain described here comes from a study of blood T cell repertoires in COVID-19 (dated by TCRdb to about 2020). About the investigation overall: Samples covering the acute and convalescent phases of COVID-19 were provided by collaborators in the United States, Italy and Spain. The material from the prospective study consisted of cDNA or gDNA derived from T cells, B-cell-depleted T cells, or PBMCs. The sample metadata nearly always contained a de-identified subject ID, COVID-19 status, age in years and sex. The samples were drawn from two sources: the first 160 participants of the ongoing ImmuneRACE study, and over 950 subjects contributed by 6 global collaborators. Where HLA class I and class II types were available, the types were taken from metadata supplied by the sample provider, not from assay-based typing. The repertoires were released in a freely available public database meant as a resource for research on the immune response to SARS-CoV-2. Deeply sampled blood TCRbeta repertoires from subjects exposed to, actively infected with, or recovered from COVID-19 were included in the dataset. The investigation overall reported the following: The amount of clinical and demographic metadata varied by source and participant and was provided uncurated.

Comments on this clone: Its antigen has not been determined. Per-nucleotide qualities are absent, and no much larger clonotype sits a single base away.

Each collaborating institution followed its own protocols to collect whole blood in K2EDTA tubes. For TCRbeta analysis, collaborators shipped samples as frozen whole blood, isolated PBMCs, or DNA extracted from either of those sample types. V is clipped by 6 bases and J by 2 bases, and the sequence between their germline boundaries is 18 bases long. The germline V gene specifies SGHAT as CDR1 and FQNNGV as CDR2. Measured from the cysteine to the phenylalanine, the CDR3 is 16 residues long. The entry retains the CDR3 DNA only, 48 bases that are in frame from base 1. TCRbeta CDR3 regions were amplified from genomic DNA by means of the immunoSEQ Assay, a bias-controlled multiplex PCR. In the paper's pipeline: The number of nucleated cells in each sample was estimated by amplification of reference gene primers within the assay. To quantify the absolute abundance of each unique TCRbeta CDR3 rearrangement, sequence reads were collapsed and filtered. Productive Simpson clonality was computed per sample as the square root of Simpson's diversity index over productive rearrangements. The table was pulled from immuneACCESS by TCRdb, which kept in-frame rearrangements only. Such tables lose some clones; where checked, under half of the loss comes from unresolved V genes, and the rest has no known cause. V, J and clone size reflect that table, while D and trimming were determined from the DNA. This sample is represented by about 180,000 clones; roughly 90% of them were singletons. The ten largest clones add up to 1.6% of the sample.

The chain links TRBV11-2 with TRBJ2-3, and the D gene may be TRBD2, 6 bases matching. This sequence originates from a woman in her 50s with acute or convalescent COVID-19. The sample was peripheral blood. The DNA reads TGTGCCAGCAGTGCCCGGAGGGCCGGATCCACAGATACGCAGTATTTT. Translated, it gives CASSARRAGSTDTQYF. The full variable domain, completed from the reference TRBV11-2 and TRBJ2-3 proteins outside the CDR3, reads EAGVAQSPRYKIIEKRQSVAFWCNPISGHATLYWYQQILGQGPKLLIQFQNNGVVDDSQLPKDRFSAERLKGVDSTLKIQPAKLEDSAVYLCASSARRAGSTDTQYFGPGTRLTVL.